This TCR beta chain was retrieved from a study of CD4+ T cells in melanoma. Here immunoSEQ multiplex PCR was the method, and the copy in TCRdb shows in-frame clones only, minus some. This sample carries 40,000 to 50,000 clones, roughly 87% of them seen once, and the ten largest clones take about 12%. The CDR3 totals 13 residues. Germline V gene data show CDR1 as LGHNA and CDR2 as YNFKEQ. Trimming took off 1 base at V and 6 bases at J, with 7 bases between the two ends. Sequencing input: peripheral blood. The TCR originated in a human donor with melanoma. The gene calls are TRBV4-2 and TRBJ2-1; no reliable D call. CDR3: CASSQGSPNEQFF. The CDR3 coding sequence is TGTGCCAGCAGCCAAGGGTCCCCCAATGAGCAGTTCTTC.